This T cell receptor beta chain came from a study of blood T cell repertoires in COVID-19. Clones were sequenced by immunoSEQ multiplex PCR, and TCRdb holds only the in-frame ones, with some missing. The repertoire holds 450,000 to 500,000 clones, with approximately 90% as singletons. Material: PBMCs or T cells enriched from blood (not recorded which). The clonotype was recovered from a woman aged 60-70 years who had recovered from COVID-19.

Here the CDR3 DNA reads TGTGCCAGCAGCGCAGCGGGGGGGATAACAGATACGCAGTATTTT. It encodes CASSAAGGITDTQYF. The V gene is TRBV7-2, the J gene TRBJ2-3; 10 bases line up with TRBD2. Germline CDR1 and CDR2: SGHTA and FQGNSA. The CDR3 spans 15 residues. Trimming took 5 bases from V and 3 from J; bases not matched to a gene: 5. The complete variable domain, with remaining parts taken from reference TRBV7-2 and TRBJ2-3, reads GAGVSQSPSNKVTEKGKDVELRCDPISGHTALYWYRQSLGQGLEFLIYFQGNSAPDKSGLPSDRFSAERTGGSVSTLTIQRTQQEDSAVYLCASSAAGGITDTQYFGPGTRLTVL.